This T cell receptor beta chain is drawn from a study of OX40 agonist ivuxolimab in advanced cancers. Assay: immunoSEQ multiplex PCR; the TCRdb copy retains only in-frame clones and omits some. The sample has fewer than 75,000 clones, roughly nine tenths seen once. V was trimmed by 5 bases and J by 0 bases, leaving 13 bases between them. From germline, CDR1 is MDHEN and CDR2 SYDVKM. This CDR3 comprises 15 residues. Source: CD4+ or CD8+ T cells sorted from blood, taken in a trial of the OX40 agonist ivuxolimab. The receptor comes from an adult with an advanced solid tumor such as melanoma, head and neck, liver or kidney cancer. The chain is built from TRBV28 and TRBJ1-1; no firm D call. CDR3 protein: CASSLGRKLNTEAFF. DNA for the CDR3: TGTGCCAGCAGTCTAGGGCGAAAGCTGAACACTGAAGCTTTCTTT.